Shown below are 30 T cell receptor beta chains from a single sample sequenced in a study of T cell responses to AZD1222 COVID-19 vaccine. Repertoires were generated with immunoSEQ multiplex PCR, while TCRdb's copy carries only in-frame clones and drops some. The sample has 110,000 or so clones, 85% to 90% seen once. Material: peripheral blood, obtained on day 0 of AZD1222 vaccination. These receptors all stem from an adult in good health.

The genes are TRBV3-1 (or the pseudogene TRBV3-2) and TRBJ1-6; 8 bases fit TRBD1. CDR1 is LGHDT and CDR2 is YNNKEL in the germline V gene (reference sequence). V gave up 4 bases and J gave up 8 bases; unmatched junction bases: 10. CDR3 size: 16 residues. The CDR3 DNA reads TGTGCCAGCAGCCCCCGGGGGCCAGGGGGCGATTCACCCCTCCACTTT. It specifies CASSPRGPGGDSPLHF.

The chain uses TRBV29-1 and TRBJ1-1, with D possibly being TRBD1 (5 bases). CDR3 length: 10 residues. Germline lookup yields CDR1 SQVTM and CDR2 ANQGSEA. The V end lost 4 bases, the J end lost 11 bases, and 11 bases lay between the germline ends. DNA of the CDR3: TGCAGCGTTGGGGGCAGTCGGGCTTTCTTT. It encodes CSVGGSRAFF.

This clone was found once. The genes are TRBV7-2 and TRBJ2-7; tentative D call: TRBD1 (5 bases). This CDR3 spans 15 amino acids. Germline CDR1 is SGHTA and CDR2 is FQGNSA. V lost 4 bases, J lost 1 base, and 14 bases lay in between. CDR3 region: CASSSLLGHSYEQYF. The CDR3, as DNA: TGTGCCAGCAGCTCCCTCCTTGGACATTCCTACGAGCAGTACTTC.

V is TRBV9 and J is TRBJ2-1; TRBD2 matches at 8 bases. This CDR3 has 15 residues. Germline assignment: CDR1 SGDLS and CDR2 YYNGEE. J was trimmed by 9 bases and V by 6 bases; bases with no gene match: 14. CDR3 nucleotide sequence: TGTGCCAGCACCCCCTCCCCGGGAGGGCCAGGTGAGCAGTTCTTC. Translated, it gives CASTPSPGGPGEQFF.

The genes are TRBV27 and TRBJ1-2; D is ambiguous. CDR1 MNHEY and CDR2 SMNVEV come from the germline V gene (reference sequence). The CDR3 runs 15 residues. Deletions cut 0 bases from V and 6 bases from J, with 14 bases between. The CDR3 region has the DNA TGTGCCAGCAGTTTATCGATTATAGGGATACATGGCTACACCTTC. Amino acids: CASSLSIIGIHGYTF.

V gene TRBV30 combines with J gene TRBJ1-1, with a tentative D call TRBD1 (6 bases). Germline-derived CDR1 and CDR2 are GTSNPN and SVGIG (reference sequence). The CDR3 sequence is 13 residues long. Trimming took off 3 bases at V and 8 bases at J, with 16 bases between the two ends. Here the CDR3 DNA reads TGTGCCTGGAGGTCCCGGACCGGGACAGAAGCTTTCTTT. This encodes CAWRSRTGTEAFF.

This sequence joins TRBV9 and TRBJ2-3; D is perhaps TRBD1 (6 bases). V shed 4 bases and J shed 0 bases, with 12 bases lying between them. CDR1 is SGDLS and CDR2 is YYNGEE in the germline V gene. The CDR3 extends over 15 amino acids. The CDR3 coding sequence is TGTGCCAGCAGCCATCTAGGGGGAAGCACAGATACGCAGTATTTT. Amino acids: CASSHLGGSTDTQYF.

The sample holds one count of this clone. The gene calls are TRBV28 and TRBJ2-7; tentatively, D is TRBD1 (6 bases). The germline CDR1 and CDR2 sequences are MDHEN and SYDVKM. This CDR3 is 13 amino acids long. V was clipped by 7 bases and J by 2 bases, with 12 bases between them. In nucleotides, the CDR3 is TGTGCCAGCACCTTAACAGGGACCTACGAGCAGTACTTC. It encodes CASTLTGTYEQYF.

This clone was detected only once. V is TRBV12-3 or TRBV12-4 and J is TRBJ2-7; the D is unclear. V was clipped by 7 bases and J by 5 bases, with 12 bases between them. CDR3 size: 12 residues. This CDR3 reads CASTRHLDEQYF. CDR3 sequence (DNA): TGTGCCAGCACCCGACACCTCGACGAGCAGTACTTC.

The rearrangement joins TRBV5-4 to TRBJ2-2; TRBD2 agrees at 10 bases. CDR1 and CDR2 from the germline V gene are SGHNT and YYREEE (reference sequence). The CDR3 extends over 14 amino acids. V was pared by 4 bases and J by 5 bases, with 2 bases of the junction left unmatched. The DNA of the CDR3 is TGTGCCAGCAGCCTAGCGGGAGAAACCGGGGAGCTGTTTTTT. Its protein product is CASSLAGETGELFF.

In DNA form, the CDR3 reads TGTGCCAGCAGCCCCCAGGGGAACACTGAAGCTTTCTTT. This translates into CASSPQGNTEAFF. V is TRBV7-9 and J is TRBJ1-1; tentatively, D is TRBD1 (5 bases). Trimming took off 5 bases at V and 1 base at J, with 8 bases between the two ends. The CDR3 covers 13 residues. Germline assignment: CDR1 SEHNR and CDR2 FQNEAQ (reference sequence).

In its sample, this clone was seen once. The V call is TRBV24-1, the J call TRBJ2-1; TRBD2 agrees at 11 bases. Germline-derived CDR1 and CDR2 are KGHDR and SFDVKD. V shed 3 bases, J shed 3 bases, and the junction held 9 bases outside the gene matches. The CDR3 has 18 residues. The CDR3, as DNA: TGTGCCACCAGTGATCTGACTACCGGGACTAGCGGCTACAATGAGCAGTTCTTC. Its translation: CATSDLTTGTSGYNEQFF.

The chain joins TRBV3-1 (or the pseudogene TRBV3-2) to TRBJ1-2; 9 nucleotides match TRBD1. Trimming cost V 5 bases and J 6 bases; bases outside gene matches: 10. The CDR3 has 15 residues. Germline V CDR1 and CDR2: LGHDT, YNNKEL (reference sequence). The CDR3, as DNA: TGTGCCAGCAGCTCTAACCCGGGACAGGGTAATGGCTACACCTTC. Amino acids: CASSSNPGQGNGYTF.

A word on this clone: At the DNA level, this CDR3 is encoded by other sequences in the same sample as well. The rearrangement joins TRBV28 to TRBJ1-5; D possibly corresponds to TRBD1 (5 bases). There are 14 residues in the CDR3. With 2 bases removed from V and 1 base from J, the gap between germline ends came to 6 bases. Germline V CDR1 and CDR2: MDHEN, SYDVKM. The CDR3 nucleotides read TGTGCCAGCAGTTTAGCAGGGAGCAATCAGCCCCAGCATTTT. It is translated as CASSLAGSNQPQHF. Supplemented by reference TRBV28 and TRBJ1-5, the full variable domain reads DVKVTQSSRYLVKRTGEKVFLECVQDMDHENMFWYRQDPGLGLRLIYFSYDVKMKEKGDIPEGYSVSREKKERFSLILESASTNQTSMYLCASSLAGSNQPQHFGDGTRLSIL.

J is TRBJ2-3 and V is TRBV6-5; D perhaps matches TRBD2 (6 bases). Germline lookup yields CDR1 MNHEY and CDR2 SVGAGI. There are 13 residues in the CDR3. Trimming took 6 bases from V and 4 from J, leaving 11 bases between them. Here the CDR3 reads CASSSWGADTQYF. As DNA, the CDR3 is TGTGCCAGCAGCTCCTGGGGGGCAGATACGCAGTATTTT.

The chain links TRBV9 to TRBJ2-7; a possible D gene is TRBD2 (5 bases). Trimming removed 0 bases at V and 7 bases at J, with 14 bases between. Germline V gene sequence: CDR1 SGDLS, CDR2 YYNGEE. The CDR3 is 14 residues long. CDR3 in DNA: TGTGCCAGCAGCGTAGGGCTAGCCGGTTGGGAGCAGTACTTC. Translation gives CASSVGLAGWEQYF.

This chain links TRBV7-2 with TRBJ1-6; D not certain. This CDR3 is built from 17 residues. V was pared by 5 bases and J by 0 bases, with 14 bases between. Germline V gene sequence: CDR1 SGHTA, CDR2 FQGNSA. CDR3 in amino acids: CASSTRTGSSYNSPLHF. The CDR3 bases are TGTGCCAGCAGCACGAGGACCGGTAGCTCCTATAATTCACCCCTCCACTTT.

The chain is built from TRBV6-5 and TRBJ1-1; D not certain. Trimming stripped 0 bases from V and 11 bases from J, with 16 bases between. Germline CDR1 reads MNHEY; CDR2 reads SVGAGI. The CDR3 runs to 14 residues. CDR3 DNA sequence: TGTGCCAGCAGTTACTCAGGTTTCCCCCAGCGGGCTTTCTTT. Translated, it gives CASSYSGFPQRAFF.

This clone was detected only once. The chain links TRBV19 to TRBJ2-7; 9 positions agree with TRBD1. Germline V gene data show CDR1 as LNHDA and CDR2 as SQIVND (reference sequence). The ends lost 5 bases at V and 0 bases at J; junction bases unmatched: 8. CDR3 length equals 16 residues. The CDR3 region is CASSRISGQGSYEQYF. As DNA, the CDR3 is TGTGCCAGTAGTCGGATCTCGGGACAGGGCTCCTACGAGCAGTACTTC.

The genes are TRBV24-1 and TRBJ2-1; D call uncertain. V lost 9 bases and J lost 9, with 17 bases in between. This CDR3 is built from 13 residues. Germline V lookup: CDR1 KGHDR, CDR2 SFDVKD. CDR3 amino acids: CATLIATMSEQFF. CDR3 sequence (DNA): TGTGCCACCCTAATAGCAACTATGAGTGAGCAGTTCTTC.

This chain joins TRBV19 and TRBJ1-3; weak D call: TRBD1 (6 bases). This CDR3 has 15 amino acids. V lost 7 bases and J 2 bases, leaving 15 bases between the germline ends. Germline CDR1 is LNHDA and CDR2 is SQIVND (reference sequence). CDR3 region: CASILNTGPGNTIYF. In DNA, the CDR3 is TGTGCCAGTATTCTTAATACAGGGCCTGGAAACACCATATATTTT.

V usage is TRBV28 and J usage is TRBJ2-2; D uncertain. Germline V gene lookup returns CDR1 MDHEN and CDR2 SYDVKM. V was clipped by 5 bases and J by 1 base, with 11 bases between them. This CDR3 region has 15 residues. The chain's CDR3 is CASSLPDMNTGELFF. DNA for the CDR3: TGTGCCAGCAGTCTTCCCGACATGAACACCGGGGAGCTGTTTTTT. Supplemented by reference TRBV28 and TRBJ2-2, the full variable domain reads DVKVTQSSRYLVKRTGEKVFLECVQDMDHENMFWYRQDPGLGLRLIYFSYDVKMKEKGDIPEGYSVSREKKERFSLILESASTNQTSMYLCASSLPDMNTGELFFGEGSRLTVL.

The rearrangement joins TRBV18 to TRBJ1-5, with TRBD1 identical over 7 bases. Germline CDR1 and CDR2: KGHSH and LQKENI. The length of the CDR3 is 14 residues. J was trimmed by 7 bases and V by 4 bases; bases with no gene match: 7. The CDR3 DNA follows: TGTGCCAGCTCACAATCAGGGGGTGAGCAGCCCCAGCATTTT. Its translation: CASSQSGGEQPQHF.

CDR3 protein: CASSPTDPLGYTF. DNA for the CDR3: TGTGCCAGCAGTCCTACGGACCCCCTGGGCTACACCTTC. This sequence joins TRBV27 and TRBJ1-2; D is unresolved. The CDR3 consists of 13 residues. Deletions cut 5 bases from V and 8 bases from J, with 15 bases between. The germline CDR1 and CDR2 sequences are MNHEY and SMNVEV (reference sequence).

The rearrangement links TRBV27 to TRBJ1-1; D may be TRBD1 (6 bases). V dropped 1 base and J dropped 4 bases, with 13 bases sitting between them. Germline assignment: CDR1 MNHEY and CDR2 SMNVEV (reference sequence). CDR3 length: 15 amino acids. The CDR3 coding sequence is TGTGCCAGCAGTTTATGGGGGGCGCCGGTCACTGAAGCTTTCTTT. Its protein product is CASSLWGAPVTEAFF.

This chain joins TRBV2 and TRBJ2-7; D might be TRBD1 or TRBD2, each matching 6 bases. CDR3 length: 14 residues. Trimming stripped 10 bases from V and 0 bases from J, with 16 bases between. The germline V gene encodes CDR1 SNHLY and CDR2 FYNNEI. The CDR3, as DNA: TGTGCCACAGGGGAGGACAGAGGCTCCTACGAGCAGTACTTC. Translating gives CATGEDRGSYEQYF.

The rearrangement uses TRBV2 and TRBJ2-7; D unresolved. CDR3 length: 13 amino acids. V lost 7 bases, J lost 3 bases, and 13 bases lay in between. CDR1 is SNHLY, CDR2 FYNNEI, per germline. As DNA, the CDR3 is TGTGCCAGCACAGCCGGTGGGCTCTACGAGCAGTACTTC. Its translation: CASTAGGLYEQYF.

The chain recombines TRBV14 with TRBJ2-7; 8 bases align to TRBD2. The CDR3 extends over 16 amino acids. V dropped 5 bases and J dropped 0; count of bases not matched to a gene: 9. Germline lookup yields CDR1 SGHDN and CDR2 FVKESK. DNA for the CDR3: TGTGCCAGCAGCAGAAATCTAGCGGGCGACTCCTACGAGCAGTACTTC. This gives the protein CASSRNLAGDSYEQYF.

This clone has a single count. V gene TRBV4-3 combines with J gene TRBJ2-3, with 9 nucleotides matching TRBD2. The CDR3 contains 15 residues. J gave up 0 bases and V 4 bases, and 2 bases lay outside the gene matches. Germline V gene lookup returns CDR1 LGHNA and CDR2 YSLEER. In DNA, the CDR3 is TGCGCCAGCAGCCTAGCGGGGGCTAGCACAGATACGCAGTATTTT. Residues: CASSLAGASTDTQYF.

The chain combines TRBV2 with TRBJ2-7; D gene unclear. Germline V lookup: CDR1 SNHLY, CDR2 FYNNEI. V was clipped by 7 bases and J by 2 bases, with 15 bases between them. This CDR3 has 14 amino acids. CDR3 residues: CASTGSLRPYEQYF. CDR3 coding DNA: TGTGCCAGCACCGGCAGTTTAAGGCCCTACGAGCAGTACTTC.